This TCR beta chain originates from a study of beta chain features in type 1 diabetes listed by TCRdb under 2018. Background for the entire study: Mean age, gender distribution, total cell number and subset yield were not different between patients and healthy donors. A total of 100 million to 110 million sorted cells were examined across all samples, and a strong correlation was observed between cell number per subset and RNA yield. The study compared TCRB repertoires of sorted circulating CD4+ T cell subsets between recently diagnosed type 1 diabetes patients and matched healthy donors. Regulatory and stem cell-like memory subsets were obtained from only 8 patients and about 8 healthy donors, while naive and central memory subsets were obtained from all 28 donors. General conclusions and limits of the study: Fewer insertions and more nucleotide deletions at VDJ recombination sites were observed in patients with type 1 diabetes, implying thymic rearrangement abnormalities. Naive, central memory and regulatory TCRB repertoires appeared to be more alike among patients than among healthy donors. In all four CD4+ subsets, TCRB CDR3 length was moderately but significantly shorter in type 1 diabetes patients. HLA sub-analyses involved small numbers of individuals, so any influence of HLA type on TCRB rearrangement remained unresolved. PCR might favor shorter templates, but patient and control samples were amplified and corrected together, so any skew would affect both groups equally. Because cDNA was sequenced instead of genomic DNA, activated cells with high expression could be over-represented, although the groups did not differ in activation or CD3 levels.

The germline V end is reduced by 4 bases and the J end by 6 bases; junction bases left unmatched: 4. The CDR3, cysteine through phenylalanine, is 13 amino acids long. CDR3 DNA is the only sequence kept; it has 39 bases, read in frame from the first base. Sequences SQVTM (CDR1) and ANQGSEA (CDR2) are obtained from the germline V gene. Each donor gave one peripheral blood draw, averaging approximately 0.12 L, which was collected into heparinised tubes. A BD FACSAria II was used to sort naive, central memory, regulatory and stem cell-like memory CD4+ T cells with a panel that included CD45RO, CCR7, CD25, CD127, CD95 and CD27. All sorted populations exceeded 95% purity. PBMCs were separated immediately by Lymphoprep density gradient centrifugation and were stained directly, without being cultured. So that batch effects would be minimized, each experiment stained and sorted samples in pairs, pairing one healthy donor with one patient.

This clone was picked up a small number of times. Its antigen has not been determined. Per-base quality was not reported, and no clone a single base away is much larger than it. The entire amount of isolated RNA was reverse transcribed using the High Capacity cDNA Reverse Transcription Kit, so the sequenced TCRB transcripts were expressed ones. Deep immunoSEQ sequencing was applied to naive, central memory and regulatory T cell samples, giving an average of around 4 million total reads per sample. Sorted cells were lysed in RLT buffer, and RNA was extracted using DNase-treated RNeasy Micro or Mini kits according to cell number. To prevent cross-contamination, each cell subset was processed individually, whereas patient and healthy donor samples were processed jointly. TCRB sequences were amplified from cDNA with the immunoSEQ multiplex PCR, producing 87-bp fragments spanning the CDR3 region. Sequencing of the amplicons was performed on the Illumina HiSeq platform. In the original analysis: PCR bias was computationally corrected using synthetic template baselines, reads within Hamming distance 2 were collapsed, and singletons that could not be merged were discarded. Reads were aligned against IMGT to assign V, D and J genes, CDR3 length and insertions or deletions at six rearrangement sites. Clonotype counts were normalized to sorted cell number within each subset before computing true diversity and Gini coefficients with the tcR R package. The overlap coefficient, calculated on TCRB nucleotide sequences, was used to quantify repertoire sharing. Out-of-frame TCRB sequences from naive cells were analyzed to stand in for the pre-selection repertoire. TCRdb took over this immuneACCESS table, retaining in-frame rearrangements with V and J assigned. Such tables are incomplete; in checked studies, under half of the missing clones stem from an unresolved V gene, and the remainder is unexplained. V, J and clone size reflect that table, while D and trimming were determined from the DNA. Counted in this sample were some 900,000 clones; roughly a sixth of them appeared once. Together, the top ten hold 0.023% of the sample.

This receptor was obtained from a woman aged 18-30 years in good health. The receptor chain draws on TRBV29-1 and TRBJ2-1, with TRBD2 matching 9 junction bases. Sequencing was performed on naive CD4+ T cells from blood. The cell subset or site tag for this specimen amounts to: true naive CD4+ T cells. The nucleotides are TGCAGCGTTGGGCGGGAGGGCCGCAATGAGCAGTTCTTC. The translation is CSVGREGRNEQFF.